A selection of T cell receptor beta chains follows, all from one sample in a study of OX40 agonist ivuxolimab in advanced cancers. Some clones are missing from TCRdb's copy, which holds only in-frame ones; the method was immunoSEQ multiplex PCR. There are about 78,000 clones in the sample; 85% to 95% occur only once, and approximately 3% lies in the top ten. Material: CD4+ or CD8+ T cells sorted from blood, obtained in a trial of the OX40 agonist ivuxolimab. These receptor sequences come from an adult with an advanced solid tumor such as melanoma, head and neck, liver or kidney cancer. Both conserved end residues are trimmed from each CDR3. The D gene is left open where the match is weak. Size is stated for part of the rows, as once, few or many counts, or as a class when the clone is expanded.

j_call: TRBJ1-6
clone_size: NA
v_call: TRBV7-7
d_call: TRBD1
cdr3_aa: ASSQDRGSPLH

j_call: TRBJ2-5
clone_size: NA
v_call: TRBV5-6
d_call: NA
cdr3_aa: ASSFRALTDQETQY

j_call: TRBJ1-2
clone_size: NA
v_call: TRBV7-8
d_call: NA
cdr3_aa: ASSLRWAYGYT

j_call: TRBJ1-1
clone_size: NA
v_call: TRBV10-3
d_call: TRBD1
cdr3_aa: ATVRQGGTEAF

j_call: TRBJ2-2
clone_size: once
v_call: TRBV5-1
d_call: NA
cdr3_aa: ASSLAIGSRELF

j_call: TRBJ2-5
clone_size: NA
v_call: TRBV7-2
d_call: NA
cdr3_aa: ASSLVQETQY

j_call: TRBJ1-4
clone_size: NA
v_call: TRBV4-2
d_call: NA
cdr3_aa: ASSQREGQEKLF

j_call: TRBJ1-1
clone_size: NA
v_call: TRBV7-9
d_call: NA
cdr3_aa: ASNPRSGGYPLNTEAF

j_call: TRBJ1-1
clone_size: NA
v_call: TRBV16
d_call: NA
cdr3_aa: ASSPGREENTEAF

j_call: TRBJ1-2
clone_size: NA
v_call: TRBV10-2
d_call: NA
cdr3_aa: ASSPRTSIDGYT